This T cell receptor beta chain originates from a study of shared clonotypes between healthy human individuals. V gave up 5 bases and J gave up 6 bases, with 17 bases separating them. The CDR3 spans 14 residues. Germline CDR1 is SGHTA and CDR2 is FQGNSA. Produced via immunoSEQ multiplex PCR; TCRdb's table is partial and in-frame only. This table has 1 million to 1.2 million clones, roughly 77% appearing once. The sample taken for sequencing was memory CD4+ T cells from PBMCs. Stated subset: CD45RA-negative fraction. V gene TRBV7-2 combines with J gene TRBJ2-7; possible D gene TRBD2, 5 bases. The TCR comes from a man between 18 and 29 years old in good health. Some clones in this sample may be carry-over from other donors' samples. CDR3 sequence (DNA): TGTGCCAGCAGCGAATGGGCCTCGGGGTTCGAGCAGTACTTC. It codes for CASSEWASGFEQYF.